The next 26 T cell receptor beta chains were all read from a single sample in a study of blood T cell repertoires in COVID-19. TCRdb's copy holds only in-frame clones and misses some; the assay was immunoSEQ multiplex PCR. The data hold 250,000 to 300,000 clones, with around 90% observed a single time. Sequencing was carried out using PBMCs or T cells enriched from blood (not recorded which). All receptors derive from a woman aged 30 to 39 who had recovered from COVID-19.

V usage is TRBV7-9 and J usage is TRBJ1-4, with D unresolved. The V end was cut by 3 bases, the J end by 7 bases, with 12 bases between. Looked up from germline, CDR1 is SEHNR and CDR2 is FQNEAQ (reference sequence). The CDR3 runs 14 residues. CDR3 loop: CASSFSLRGEKLFF. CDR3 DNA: TGTGCCAGCAGCTTCTCGCTTCGGGGTGAAAAACTGTTTTTT.

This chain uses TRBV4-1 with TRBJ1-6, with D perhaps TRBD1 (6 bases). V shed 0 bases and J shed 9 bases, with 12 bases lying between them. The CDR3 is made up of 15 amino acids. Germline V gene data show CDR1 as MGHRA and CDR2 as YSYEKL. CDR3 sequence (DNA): TGCGCCAGCAGCCAAGATCAGGGGTACGGTTCACCCCTCCACTTT. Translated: CASSQDQGYGSPLHF.

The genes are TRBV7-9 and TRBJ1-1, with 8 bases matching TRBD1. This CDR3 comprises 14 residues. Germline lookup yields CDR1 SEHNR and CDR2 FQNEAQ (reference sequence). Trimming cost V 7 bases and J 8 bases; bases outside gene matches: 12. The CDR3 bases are TGTGCCAGCAACACGGACAGGGTGTATAGAGAAGCTTTCTTT. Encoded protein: CASNTDRVYREAFF.

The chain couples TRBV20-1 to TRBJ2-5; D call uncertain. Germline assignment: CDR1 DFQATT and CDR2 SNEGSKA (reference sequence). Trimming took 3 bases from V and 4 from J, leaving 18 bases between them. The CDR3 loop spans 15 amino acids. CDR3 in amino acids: CSASKSRPFGETQYF. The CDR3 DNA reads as TGCAGTGCTAGTAAGAGCCGCCCTTTTGGAGAGACCCAGTACTTC.

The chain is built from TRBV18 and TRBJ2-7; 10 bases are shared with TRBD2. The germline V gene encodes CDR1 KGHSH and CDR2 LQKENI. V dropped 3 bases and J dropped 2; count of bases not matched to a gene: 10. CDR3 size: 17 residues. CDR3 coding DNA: TGTGCCAGCTCACCGATACCGGGACTAGCGAGAACCTACGAGCAGTACTTC. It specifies CASSPIPGLARTYEQYF.

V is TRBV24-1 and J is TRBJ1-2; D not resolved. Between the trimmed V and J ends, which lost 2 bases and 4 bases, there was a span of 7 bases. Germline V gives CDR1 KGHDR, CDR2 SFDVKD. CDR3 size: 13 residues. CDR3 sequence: CATSDSGFYGYTF. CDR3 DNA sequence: TGTGCCACCAGTGATTCGGGATTCTATGGCTACACCTTC.

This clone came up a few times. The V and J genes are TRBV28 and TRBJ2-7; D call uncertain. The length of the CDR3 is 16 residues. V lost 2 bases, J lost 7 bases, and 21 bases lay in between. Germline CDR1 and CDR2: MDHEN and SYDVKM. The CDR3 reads CASSLLGLTFPKEQYF. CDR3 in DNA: TGTGCCAGCAGTTTACTAGGCCTCACTTTTCCGAAGGAGCAGTACTTC.

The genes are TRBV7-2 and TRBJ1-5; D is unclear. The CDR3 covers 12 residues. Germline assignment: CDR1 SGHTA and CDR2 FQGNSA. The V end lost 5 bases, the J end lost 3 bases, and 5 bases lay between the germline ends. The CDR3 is CASSLNNQPQHF. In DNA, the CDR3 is TGTGCCAGCAGCCTAAACAATCAGCCCCAGCATTTT. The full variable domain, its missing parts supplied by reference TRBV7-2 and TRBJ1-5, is GAGVSQSPSNKVTEKGKDVELRCDPISGHTALYWYRQSLGQGLEFLIYFQGNSAPDKSGLPSDRFSAERTGGSVSTLTIQRTQQEDSAVYLCASSLNNQPQHFGDGTRLSIL.

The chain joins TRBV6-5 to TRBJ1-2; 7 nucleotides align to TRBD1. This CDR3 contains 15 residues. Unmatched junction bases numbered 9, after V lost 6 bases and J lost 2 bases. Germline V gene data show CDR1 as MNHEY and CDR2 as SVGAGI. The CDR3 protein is CASRGIEGANYGYTF. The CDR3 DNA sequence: TGTGCCAGCAGGGGGATAGAGGGGGCCAACTATGGCTACACCTTC.

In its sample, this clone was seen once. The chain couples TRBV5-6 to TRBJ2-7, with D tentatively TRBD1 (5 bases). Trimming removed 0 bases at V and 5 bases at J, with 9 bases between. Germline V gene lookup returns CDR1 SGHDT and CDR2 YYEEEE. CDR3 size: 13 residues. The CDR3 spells CASSLGTLNEQYF. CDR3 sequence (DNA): TGTGCCAGCAGCTTGGGGACACTAAACGAGCAGTACTTC.

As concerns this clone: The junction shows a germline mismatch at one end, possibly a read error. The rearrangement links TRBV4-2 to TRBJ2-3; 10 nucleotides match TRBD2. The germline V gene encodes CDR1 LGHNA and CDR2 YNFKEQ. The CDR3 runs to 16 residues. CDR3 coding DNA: TGTGCCAGCAGCAAAGAATTGAGCGGGGGGGCAGATACGCAGTATTTT. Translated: CASSKELSGGADTQYF.

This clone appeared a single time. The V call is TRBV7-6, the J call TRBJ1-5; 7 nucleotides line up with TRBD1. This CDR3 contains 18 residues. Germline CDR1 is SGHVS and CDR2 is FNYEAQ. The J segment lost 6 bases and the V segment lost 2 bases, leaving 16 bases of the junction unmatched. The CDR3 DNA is TGTGCCAGCAGCTTACCGACCCCTACAGGGGATGAGGGTCAGCCCCAGCATTTT. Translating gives CASSLPTPTGDEGQPQHF.

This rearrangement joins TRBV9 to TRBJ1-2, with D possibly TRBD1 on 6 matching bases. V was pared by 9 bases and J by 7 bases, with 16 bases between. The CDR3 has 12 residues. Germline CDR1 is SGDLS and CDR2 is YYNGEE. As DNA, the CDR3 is TGTGCCACCTTCAACAGGGTGGGTGGCTACACCTTC. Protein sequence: CATFNRVGGYTF. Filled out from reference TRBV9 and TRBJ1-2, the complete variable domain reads DSGVTQTPKHLITATGQRVTLRCSPRSGDLSVYWYQQSLDQGLQFLIQYYNGEERAKGNILERFSAQQFPDLHSELNLSSLELGDSALYFCATFNRVGGYTFGSGTRLTVV.

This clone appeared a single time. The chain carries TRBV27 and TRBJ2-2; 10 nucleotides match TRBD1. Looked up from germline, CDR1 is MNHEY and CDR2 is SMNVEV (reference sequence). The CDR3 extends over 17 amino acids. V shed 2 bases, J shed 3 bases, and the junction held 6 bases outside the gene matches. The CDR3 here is CASSLPPGQGYTGELFF. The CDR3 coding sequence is TGTGCCAGCAGTTTACCCCCGGGACAGGGGTACACCGGGGAGCTGTTTTTT.

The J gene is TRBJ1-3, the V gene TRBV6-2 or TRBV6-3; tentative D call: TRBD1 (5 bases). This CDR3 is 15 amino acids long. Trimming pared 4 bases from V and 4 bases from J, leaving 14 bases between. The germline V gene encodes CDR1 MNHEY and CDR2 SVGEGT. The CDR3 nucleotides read TGTGCCAGCAGTTTGACAGCTCCTCGGGGAAACACCATATATTTT. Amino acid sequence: CASSLTAPRGNTIYF.

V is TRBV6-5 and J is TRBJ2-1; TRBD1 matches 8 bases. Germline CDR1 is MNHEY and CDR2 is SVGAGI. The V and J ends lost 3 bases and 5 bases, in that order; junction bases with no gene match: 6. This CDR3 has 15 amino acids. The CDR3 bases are TGTGCCAGCAGTTATTCGGGACAGGCTAACAATGAGCAGTTCTTC. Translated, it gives CASSYSGQANNEQFF.

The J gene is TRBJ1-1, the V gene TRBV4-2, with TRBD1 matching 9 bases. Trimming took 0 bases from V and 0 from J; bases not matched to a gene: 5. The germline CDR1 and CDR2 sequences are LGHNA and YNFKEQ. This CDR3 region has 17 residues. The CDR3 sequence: CASSQEATGGVNTEAFF. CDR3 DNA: TGTGCCAGCAGCCAAGAGGCGACAGGGGGTGTGAACACTGAAGCTTTCTTT.

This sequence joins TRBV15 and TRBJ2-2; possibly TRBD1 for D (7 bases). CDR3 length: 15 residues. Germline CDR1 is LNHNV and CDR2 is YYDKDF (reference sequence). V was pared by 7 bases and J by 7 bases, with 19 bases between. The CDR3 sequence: CATTKRAGGHGELFF. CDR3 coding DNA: TGTGCCACCACCAAGCGGGCAGGGGGTCACGGGGAGCTGTTTTTT.

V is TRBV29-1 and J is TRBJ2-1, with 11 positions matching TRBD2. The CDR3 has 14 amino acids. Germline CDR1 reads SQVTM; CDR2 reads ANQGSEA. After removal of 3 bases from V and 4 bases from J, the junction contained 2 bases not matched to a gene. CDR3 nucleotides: TGCAGCGTTGATCGACTAGCGGGGTACAATGAGCAGTTCTTC. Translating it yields CSVDRLAGYNEQFF.

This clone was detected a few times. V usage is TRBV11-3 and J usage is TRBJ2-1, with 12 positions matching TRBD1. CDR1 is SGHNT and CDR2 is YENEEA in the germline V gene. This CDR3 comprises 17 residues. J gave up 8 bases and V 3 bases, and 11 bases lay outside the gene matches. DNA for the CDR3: TGTGCCAGCAGCTTCTTTCTTCTCCGGGACAGGGGGCATGAGCAGTTCTTC. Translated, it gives CASSFFLLRDRGHEQFF. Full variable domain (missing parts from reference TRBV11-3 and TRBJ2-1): EAGVVQSPRYKIIEKKQPVAFWCNPISGHNTLYWYLQNLGQGPELLIRYENEEAVDDSQLPKDRFSAERLKGVDSTLKIQPAELGDSAVYLCASSFFLLRDRGHEQFFGPGTRLTVL.

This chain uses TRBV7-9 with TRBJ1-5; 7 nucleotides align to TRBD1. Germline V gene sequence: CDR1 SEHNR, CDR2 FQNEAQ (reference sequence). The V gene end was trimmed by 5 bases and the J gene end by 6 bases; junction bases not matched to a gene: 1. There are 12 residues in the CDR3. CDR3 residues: CASSPGGQPQHF. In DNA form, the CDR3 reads TGTGCCAGCAGCCCAGGGGGTCAGCCCCAGCATTTT.

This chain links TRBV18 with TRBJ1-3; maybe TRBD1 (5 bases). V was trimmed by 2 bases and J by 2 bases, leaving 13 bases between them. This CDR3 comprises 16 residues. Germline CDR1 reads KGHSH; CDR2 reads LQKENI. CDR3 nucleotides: TGTGCCAGCTCACCAGGCAGGGTAGTGACTGGAAACACCATATATTTT. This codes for CASSPGRVVTGNTIYF.

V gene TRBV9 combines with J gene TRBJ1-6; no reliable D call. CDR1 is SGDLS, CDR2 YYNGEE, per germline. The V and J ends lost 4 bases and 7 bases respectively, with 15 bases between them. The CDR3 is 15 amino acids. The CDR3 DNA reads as TGTGCCAGCAGCCCCACGCAGGTTGTAAATTCACCCCTCCACTTT. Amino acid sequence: CASSPTQVVNSPLHF.

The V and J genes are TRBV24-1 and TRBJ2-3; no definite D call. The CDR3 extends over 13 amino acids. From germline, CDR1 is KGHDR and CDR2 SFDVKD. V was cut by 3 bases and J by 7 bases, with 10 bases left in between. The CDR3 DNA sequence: TGTGCCACCAGTGATGGGTGGAGAAATACGCAGTATTTT. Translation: CATSDGWRNTQYF.

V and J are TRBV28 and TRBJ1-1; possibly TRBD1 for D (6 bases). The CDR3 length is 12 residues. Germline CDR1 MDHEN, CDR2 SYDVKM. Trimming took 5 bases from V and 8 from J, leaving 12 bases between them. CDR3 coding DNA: TGTGCCAGCAGTCCCCCCAGGGGCGAAGCTTTCTTT. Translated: CASSPPRGEAFF.

CDR3: CASSPTIAGGNTGELFF. Here the CDR3 DNA reads TGCGCCAGCAGCCCTACAATAGCGGGGGGGAACACCGGGGAGCTGTTTTTT. V gene TRBV5-1 combines with J gene TRBJ2-2; 10 nucleotides align to TRBD2. The ends lost 4 bases at V and 1 base at J; junction bases unmatched: 7. The germline CDR1 and CDR2 sequences are SGHRS and YFSETQ. This CDR3 has 17 amino acids.